Here is one T cell receptor (beta chain) with its context. Antigen: not known. Terminally differentiated effector memory CD45RA+ cells were left out of the naive CD8 fraction, which was CD45RO-negative and positively selected for CCR7. The sample comes from a study of shared clonotypes between healthy human individuals. Overall study findings and caveats: Clonotype sharing levels among donors were expected to vary with sequencing depth. Compared with memory subsets, naive subsets generally had larger estimated richness.

Trimming took 8 bases from V and 0 from J, leaving 8 bases between them. The germline CDR1 and CDR2 sequences are MDHEN and SYDVKM. The CDR3 runs 13 residues. Clones were sequenced by immunoSEQ multiplex PCR, and TCRdb holds only the in-frame ones, with some missing. The repertoire includes around 1.9 million clones, about 92% of them detected once, and around 1.7% sits in the top ten. Sequencing input: naive CD8+ T cells from PBMCs. V is TRBV28 and J is TRBJ2-1; D remains ambiguous. This TCR came from a man aged 18 to 30 in good health. Some clones in this sample may be carry-over from other donors' samples. The CDR3 sequence: CASWASSYNEQFF. The CDR3 DNA follows: TGTGCCAGCTGGGCTAGCTCCTACAATGAGCAGTTCTTC.